This TCR beta chain emerged from a study of blood T cell repertoires in COVID-19. Whole-study context: The study drew acute and convalescent COVID-19 samples from the United States, Italy and Spain. The cDNA or gDNA used as material had been derived from T cells, B-cell-depleted T cells, or PBMCs.

The CDR3 has 15 amino acids. V lost 4 bases, J lost 0 bases, and 12 bases lay in between. CDR1 is MGHDK, CDR2 SYGVNS, per germline. Authors' processing steps: Quantification of nucleated cells was approximated via reference gene primer amplification. TCRdb keeps only in-frame clones here, not all; method: immunoSEQ multiplex PCR. D and trimming come from the DNA, and the V and J calls and clone size come from that table. The sample includes 90,000 or so clones, over 75% of them seen just once. The sequenced sample was peripheral blood. This rearrangement joins TRBV25-1 to TRBJ2-5; D is unclear. This receptor was obtained from a man aged 80 or over with acute or convalescent COVID-19. CDR3 nucleotide sequence: TGTGCCAGCAGTGTCTCGAGACTGTACCAAGAGACCCAGTACTTC. Encoded protein: CASSVSRLYQETQYF.